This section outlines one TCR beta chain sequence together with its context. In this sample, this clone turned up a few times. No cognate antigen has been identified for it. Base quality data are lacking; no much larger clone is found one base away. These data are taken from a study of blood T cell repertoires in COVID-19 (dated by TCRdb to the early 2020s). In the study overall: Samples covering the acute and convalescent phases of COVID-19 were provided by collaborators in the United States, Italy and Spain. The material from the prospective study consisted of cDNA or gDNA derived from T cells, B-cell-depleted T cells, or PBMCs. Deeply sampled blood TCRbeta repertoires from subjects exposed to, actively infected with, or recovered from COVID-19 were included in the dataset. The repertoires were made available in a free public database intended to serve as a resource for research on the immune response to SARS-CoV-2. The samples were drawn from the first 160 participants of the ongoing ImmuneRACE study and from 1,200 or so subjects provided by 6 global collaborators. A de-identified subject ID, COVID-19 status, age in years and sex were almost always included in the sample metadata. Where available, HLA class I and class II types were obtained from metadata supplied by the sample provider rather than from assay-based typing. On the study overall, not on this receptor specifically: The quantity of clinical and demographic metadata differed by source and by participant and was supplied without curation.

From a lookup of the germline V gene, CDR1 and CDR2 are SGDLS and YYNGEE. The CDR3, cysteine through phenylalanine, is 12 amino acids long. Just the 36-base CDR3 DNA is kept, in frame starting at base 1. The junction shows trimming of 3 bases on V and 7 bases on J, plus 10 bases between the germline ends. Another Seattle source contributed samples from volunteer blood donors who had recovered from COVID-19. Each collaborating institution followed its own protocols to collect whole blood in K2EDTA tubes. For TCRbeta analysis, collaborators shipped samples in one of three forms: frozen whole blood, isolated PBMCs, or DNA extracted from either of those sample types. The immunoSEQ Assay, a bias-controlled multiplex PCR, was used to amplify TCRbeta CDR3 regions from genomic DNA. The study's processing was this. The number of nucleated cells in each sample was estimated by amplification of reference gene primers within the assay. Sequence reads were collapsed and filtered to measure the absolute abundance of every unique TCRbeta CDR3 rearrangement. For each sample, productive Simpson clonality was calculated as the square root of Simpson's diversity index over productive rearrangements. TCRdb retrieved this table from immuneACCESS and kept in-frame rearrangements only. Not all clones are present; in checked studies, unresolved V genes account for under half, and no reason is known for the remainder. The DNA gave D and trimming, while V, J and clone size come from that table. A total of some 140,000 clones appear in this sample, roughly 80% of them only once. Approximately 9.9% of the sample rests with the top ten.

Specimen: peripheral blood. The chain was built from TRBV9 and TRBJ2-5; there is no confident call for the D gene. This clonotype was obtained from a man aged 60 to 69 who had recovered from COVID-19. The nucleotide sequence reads TGTGCCAGCAGCGGTACCTCGGGGACCCAGTACTTC. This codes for CASSGTSGTQYF.